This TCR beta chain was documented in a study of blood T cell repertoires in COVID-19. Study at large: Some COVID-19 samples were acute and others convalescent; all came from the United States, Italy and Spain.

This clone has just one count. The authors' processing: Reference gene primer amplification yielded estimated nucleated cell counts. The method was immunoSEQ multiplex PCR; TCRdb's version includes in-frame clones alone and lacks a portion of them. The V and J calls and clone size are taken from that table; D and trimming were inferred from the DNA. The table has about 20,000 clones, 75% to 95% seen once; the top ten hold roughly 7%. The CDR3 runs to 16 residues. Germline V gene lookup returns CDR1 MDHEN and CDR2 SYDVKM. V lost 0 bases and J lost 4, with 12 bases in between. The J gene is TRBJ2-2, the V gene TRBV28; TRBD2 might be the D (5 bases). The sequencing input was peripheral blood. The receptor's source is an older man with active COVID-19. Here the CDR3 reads CASSLWEEGTTGELFF. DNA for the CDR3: TGTGCCAGCAGTTTATGGGAAGAGGGAACCACCGGGGAGCTGTTTTTT. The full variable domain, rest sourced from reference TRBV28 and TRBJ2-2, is DVKVTQSSRYLVKRTGEKVFLECVQDMDHENMFWYRQDPGLGLRLIYFSYDVKMKEKGDIPEGYSVSREKKERFSLILESASTNQTSMYLCASSLWEEGTTGELFFGEGSRLTVL.